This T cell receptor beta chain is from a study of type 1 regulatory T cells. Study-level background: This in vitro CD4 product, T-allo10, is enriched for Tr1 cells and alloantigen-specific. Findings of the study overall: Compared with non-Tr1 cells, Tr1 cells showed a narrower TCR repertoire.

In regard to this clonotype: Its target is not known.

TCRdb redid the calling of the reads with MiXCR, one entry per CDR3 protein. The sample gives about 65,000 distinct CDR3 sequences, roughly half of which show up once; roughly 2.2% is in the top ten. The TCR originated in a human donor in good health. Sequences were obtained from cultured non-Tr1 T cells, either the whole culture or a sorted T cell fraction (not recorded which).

CDR3 nucleotide sequence: TGTGCCACCAGCAGATTCCGGGACAGGTGGGCCCAGTACTTC. Translating it yields CATSRFRDRWAQYF. The rearrangement links TRBV15 to TRBJ2-5; TRBD1 matches at 8 bases. Germline trimming cut 2 bases from V and 9 bases from J; bases unmatched to any gene: 8. This CDR3 has 14 amino acids. CDR1 LNHNV and CDR2 YYDKDF come from the germline V gene (reference sequence).